The clone carrying this TCR beta chain occurred once. This sample is drawn from a study of Graves' ophthalmopathy and Graves' hyperthyroidism. Amplification of the TCR beta CDR3 regions used RNA transcripts (as template). The first round was an RT-PCR with HTBI primers, and the second round was a multiplex PCR. TCRdb re-analysed the multiplex PCR reads in MiXCR, keeping a single row per CDR3 protein. The data hold 450,000 to 600,000 distinct CDR3 sequences, with just under 40% observed a single time. Additional autoimmune diseases, uncontrolled infections, pregnancy or lactation disqualified patients. Sequencing was performed on peripheral blood or thyroid tissue (not recorded which). The TCR sequence derives from an adult man with Graves' hyperthyroidism.

CDR3: CANREVVNSPLHF. The CDR3, as DNA: TGTGCCAACAGGGAAGTCGTTAATTCACCCCTCCACTTT. The chain recombines TRBV6-1 with TRBJ1-6; D possibly corresponds to TRBD1 (6 bases). The CDR3 spans 13 residues. Germline lookup yields CDR1 MNHNS and CDR2 SASEGT. With 10 bases removed from V and 6 bases from J, the gap between germline ends came to 13 bases.